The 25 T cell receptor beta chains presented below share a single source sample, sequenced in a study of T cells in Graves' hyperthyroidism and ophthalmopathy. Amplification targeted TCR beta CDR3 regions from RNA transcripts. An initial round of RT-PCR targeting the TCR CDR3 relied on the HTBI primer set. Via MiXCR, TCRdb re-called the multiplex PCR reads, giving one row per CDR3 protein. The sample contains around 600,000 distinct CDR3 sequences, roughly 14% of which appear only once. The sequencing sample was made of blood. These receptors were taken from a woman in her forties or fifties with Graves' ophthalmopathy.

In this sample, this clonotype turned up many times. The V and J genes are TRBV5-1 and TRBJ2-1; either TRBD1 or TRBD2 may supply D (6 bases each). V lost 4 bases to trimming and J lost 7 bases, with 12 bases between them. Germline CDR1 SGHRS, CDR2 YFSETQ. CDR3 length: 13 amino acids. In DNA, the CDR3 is TGCGCCAGCAGCGGAGGGGGGACTAATGAGCAGTTCTTC. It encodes CASSGGGTNEQFF.

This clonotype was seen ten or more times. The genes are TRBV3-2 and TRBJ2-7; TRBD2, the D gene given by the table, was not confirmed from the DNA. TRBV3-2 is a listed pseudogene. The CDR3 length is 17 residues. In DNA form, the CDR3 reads TGTGCCAGCAGCCAAGAGTCCGGCGGGAGGAAGGTCGACGAGCAGTACTTC. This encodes CASSQESGGRKVDEQYF.

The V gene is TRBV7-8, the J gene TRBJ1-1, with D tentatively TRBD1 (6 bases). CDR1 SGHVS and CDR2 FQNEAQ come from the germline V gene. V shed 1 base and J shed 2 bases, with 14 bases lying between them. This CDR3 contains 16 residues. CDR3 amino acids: CASSLVGTLGNTEAFF. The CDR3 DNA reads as TGTGCCAGCAGCTTAGTAGGGACACTCGGAAACACTGAAGCTTTCTTT.

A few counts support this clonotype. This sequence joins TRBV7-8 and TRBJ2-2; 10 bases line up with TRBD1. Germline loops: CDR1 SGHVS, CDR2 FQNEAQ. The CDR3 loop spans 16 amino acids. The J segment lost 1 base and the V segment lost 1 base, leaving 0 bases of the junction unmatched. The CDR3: CASSLGDRGNTGELFF. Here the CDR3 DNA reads TGTGCCAGCAGCTTAGGGGACAGGGGGAACACCGGGGAGCTGTTTTTT.

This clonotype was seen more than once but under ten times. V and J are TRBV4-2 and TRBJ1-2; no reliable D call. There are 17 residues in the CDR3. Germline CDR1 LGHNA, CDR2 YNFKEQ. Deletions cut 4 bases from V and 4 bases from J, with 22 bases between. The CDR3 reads CASSREWTEHQPYGYTF. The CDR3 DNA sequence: TGTGCCAGCAGCCGAGAGTGGACGGAGCACCAACCCTATGGCTACACCTTC.

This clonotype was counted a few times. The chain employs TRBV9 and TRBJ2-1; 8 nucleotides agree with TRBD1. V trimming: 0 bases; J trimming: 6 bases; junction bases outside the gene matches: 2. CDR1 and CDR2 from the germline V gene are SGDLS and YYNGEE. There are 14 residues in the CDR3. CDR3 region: CASSVEDRANEQFF. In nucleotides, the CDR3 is TGTGCCAGCAGCGTAGAGGACAGGGCCAATGAGCAGTTCTTC.

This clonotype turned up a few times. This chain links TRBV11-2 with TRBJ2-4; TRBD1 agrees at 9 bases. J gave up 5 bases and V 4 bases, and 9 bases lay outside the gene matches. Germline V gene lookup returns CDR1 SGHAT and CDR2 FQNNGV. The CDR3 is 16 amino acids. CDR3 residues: CASSSVQGALENIQYF. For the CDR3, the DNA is TGTGCCAGCAGCTCAGTACAGGGGGCGCTGGAAAACATTCAGTACTTC.

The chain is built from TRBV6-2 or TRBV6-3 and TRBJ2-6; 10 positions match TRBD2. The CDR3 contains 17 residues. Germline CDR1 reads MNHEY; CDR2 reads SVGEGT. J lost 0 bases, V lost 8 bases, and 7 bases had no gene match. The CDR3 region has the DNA TGTGCCAGCCGCCTCAGCGGGAGGGCCTCTGGGGCCAACGTCCTGACTTTC. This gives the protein CASRLSGRASGANVLTF.

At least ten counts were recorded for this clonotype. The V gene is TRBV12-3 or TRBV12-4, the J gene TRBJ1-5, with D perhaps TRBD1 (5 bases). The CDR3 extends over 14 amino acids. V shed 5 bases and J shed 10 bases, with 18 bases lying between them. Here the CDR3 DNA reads TGTGCCAGCAGTGAAACGACAGTTATCAGCCCCCAGCATTTT. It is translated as CASSETTVISPQHF.

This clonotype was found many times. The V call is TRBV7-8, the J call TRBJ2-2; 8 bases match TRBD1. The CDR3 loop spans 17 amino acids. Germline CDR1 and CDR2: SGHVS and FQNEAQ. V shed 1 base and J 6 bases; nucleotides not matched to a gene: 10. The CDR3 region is CASSLVRQGHSPGELFF. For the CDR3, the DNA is TGTGCCAGCAGCTTAGTACGACAGGGGCATTCTCCCGGGGAGCTGTTTTTT.

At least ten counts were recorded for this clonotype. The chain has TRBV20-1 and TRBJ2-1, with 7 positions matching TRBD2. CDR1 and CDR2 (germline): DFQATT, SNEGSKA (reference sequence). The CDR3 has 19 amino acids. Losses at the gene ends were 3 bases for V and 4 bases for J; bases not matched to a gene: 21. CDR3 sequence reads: CSARPASGPLGPIYNEQFF. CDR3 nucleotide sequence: TGCAGTGCTAGGCCGGCTAGCGGTCCGCTAGGTCCAATTTACAATGAGCAGTTCTTC.

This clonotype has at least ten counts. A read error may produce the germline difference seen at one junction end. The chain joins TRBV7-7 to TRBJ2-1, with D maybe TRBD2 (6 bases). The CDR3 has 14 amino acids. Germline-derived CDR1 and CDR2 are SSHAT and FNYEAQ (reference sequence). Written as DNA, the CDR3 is TGTGCTAGCAGCTCCTCCCCCCAAGCGGGCCTGCAGTTCTTC. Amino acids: CASSSSPQAGLQFF.

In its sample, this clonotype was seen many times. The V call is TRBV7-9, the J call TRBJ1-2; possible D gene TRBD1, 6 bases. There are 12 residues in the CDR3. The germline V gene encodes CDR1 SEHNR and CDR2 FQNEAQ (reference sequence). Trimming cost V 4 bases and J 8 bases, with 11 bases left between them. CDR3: CASSYGQNGYTF. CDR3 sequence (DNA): TGTGCCAGCAGCTACGGACAGAACGGCTACACCTTC. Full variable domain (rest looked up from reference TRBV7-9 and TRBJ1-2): DTGVSQNPRHKITKRGQNVTFRCDPISEHNRLYWYRQTLGQGPEFLTYFQNEAQLEKSRLLSDRFSAERPKGSFSTLEIQRTEQGDSAMYLCASSYGQNGYTFGSGTRLTVV.

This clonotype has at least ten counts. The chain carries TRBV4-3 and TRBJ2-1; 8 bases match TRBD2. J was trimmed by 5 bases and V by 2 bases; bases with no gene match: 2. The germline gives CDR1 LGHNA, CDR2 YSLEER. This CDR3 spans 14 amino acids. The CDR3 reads CASSQWTSHNEQFF. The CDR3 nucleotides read TGCGCCAGCAGCCAATGGACTAGCCACAATGAGCAGTTCTTC.

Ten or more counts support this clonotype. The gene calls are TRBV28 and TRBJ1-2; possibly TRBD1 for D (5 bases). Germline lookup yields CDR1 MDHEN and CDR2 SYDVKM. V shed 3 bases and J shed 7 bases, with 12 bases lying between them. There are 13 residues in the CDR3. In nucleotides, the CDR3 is TGTGCCAGCAGTTTCTCAGGGAATCGTGGCTACACCTTC. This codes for CASSFSGNRGYTF.

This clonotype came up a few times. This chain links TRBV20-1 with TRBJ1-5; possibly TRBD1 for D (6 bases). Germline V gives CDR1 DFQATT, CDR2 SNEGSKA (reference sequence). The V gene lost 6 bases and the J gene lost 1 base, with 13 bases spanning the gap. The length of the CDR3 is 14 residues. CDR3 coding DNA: TGCAGTGCGGACATAGGGGGAAGCAATCAGCCCCAGCATTTT. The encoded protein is CSADIGGSNQPQHF.

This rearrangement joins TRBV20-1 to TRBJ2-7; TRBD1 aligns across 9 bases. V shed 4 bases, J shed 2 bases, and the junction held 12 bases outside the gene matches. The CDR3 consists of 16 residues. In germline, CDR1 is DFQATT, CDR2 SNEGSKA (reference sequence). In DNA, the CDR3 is TGCAGTGCTAAAAACAAACAGGGGGCTTCCCCCTACGAGCAGTACTTC. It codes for CSAKNKQGASPYEQYF.

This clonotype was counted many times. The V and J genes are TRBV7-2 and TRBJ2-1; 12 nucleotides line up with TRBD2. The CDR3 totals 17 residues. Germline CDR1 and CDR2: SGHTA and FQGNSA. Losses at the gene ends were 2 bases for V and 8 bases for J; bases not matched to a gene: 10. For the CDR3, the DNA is TGTGCCAGCAGCTTACGACCGACTAGCGGGAGCGAGTATGAGCAGTTCTTC. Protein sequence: CASSLRPTSGSEYEQFF. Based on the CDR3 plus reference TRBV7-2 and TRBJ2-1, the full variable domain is GAGVSQSPSNKVTEKGKDVELRCDPISGHTALYWYRQSLGQGLEFLIYFQGNSAPDKSGLPSDRFSAERTGGSVSTLTIQRTQQEDSAVYLCASSLRPTSGSEYEQFFGPGTRLTVL.

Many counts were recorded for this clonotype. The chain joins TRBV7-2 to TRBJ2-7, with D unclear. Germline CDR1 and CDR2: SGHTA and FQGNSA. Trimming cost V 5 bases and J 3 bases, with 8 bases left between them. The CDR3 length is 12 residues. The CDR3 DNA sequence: TGTGCCAGCAGCCAGTACTACTACGAGCAGTACTTC. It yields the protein CASSQYYYEQYF.

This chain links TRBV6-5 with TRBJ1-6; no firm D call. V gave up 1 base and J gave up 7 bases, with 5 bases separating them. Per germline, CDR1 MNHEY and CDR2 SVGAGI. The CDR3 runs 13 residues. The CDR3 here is CASSYLGNSPLHF. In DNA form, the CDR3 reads TGTGCCAGCAGTTACTTGGGAAATTCACCCCTCCACTTT.

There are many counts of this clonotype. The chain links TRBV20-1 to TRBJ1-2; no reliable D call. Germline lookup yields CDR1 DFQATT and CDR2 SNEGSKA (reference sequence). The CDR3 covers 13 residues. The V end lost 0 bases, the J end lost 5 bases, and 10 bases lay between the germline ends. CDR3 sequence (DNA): TGCAGTGCTAGAGAACAAGGAGGGTATGGCTACACCTTC. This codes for CSAREQGGYGYTF.

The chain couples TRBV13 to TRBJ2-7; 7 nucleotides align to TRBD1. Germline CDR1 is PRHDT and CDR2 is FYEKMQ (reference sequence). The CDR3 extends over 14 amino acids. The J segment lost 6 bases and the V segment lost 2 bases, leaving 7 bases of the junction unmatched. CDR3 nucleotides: TGTGCCAGCAGCTTAACCCTCCACAGGGGCGAGCAGTACTTC. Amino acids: CASSLTLHRGEQYF.

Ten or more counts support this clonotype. Written as DNA, the CDR3 is TGTGCCAGCAGCCAAGTACTCTGGACCGAATTACAAGAGACCCAGTACTTC. As protein: CASSQVLWTELQETQYF. The rearrangement links TRBV3-1 to TRBJ2-5, with D hard to call. Between the trimmed V and J ends, which lost 1 base and 2 bases, there was a span of 17 bases. Germline loops: CDR1 LGHDT, CDR2 YNNKEL (reference sequence). The CDR3 has 17 amino acids.

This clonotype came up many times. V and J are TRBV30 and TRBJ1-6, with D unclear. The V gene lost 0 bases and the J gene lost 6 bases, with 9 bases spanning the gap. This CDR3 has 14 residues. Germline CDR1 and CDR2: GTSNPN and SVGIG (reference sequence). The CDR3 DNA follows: TGTGCCTGGAGTGTAGCGGCAGTTAATTCACCCCTCCACTTT. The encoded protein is CAWSVAAVNSPLHF.

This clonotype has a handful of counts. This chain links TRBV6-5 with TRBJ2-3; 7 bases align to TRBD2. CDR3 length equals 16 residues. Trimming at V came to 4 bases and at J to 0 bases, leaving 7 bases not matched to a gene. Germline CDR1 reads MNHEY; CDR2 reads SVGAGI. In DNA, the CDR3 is TGTGCCAGCAGTTTTCGCTCTAGCGGAAGCACAGATACGCAGTATTTT. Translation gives CASSFRSSGSTDTQYF.